In its sample, the clone carrying this TCR beta chain was seen a few times. Its antigen is unidentified. Vbeta (60) and Jbeta (13) primers were used in the PCR. The protocol was immunoSEQ multiplex PCR, while the TCRdb copy is restricted to in-frame clones and leaves out a portion. The table records around 140,000 clones, 60% to 85% of them present only once. Donors sampled were nominally healthy, though unrecorded immune exposures were likely. The sample belongs to a study of cytomegalovirus exposure and HLA in healthy donors. About the study: Early on, a data release was issued that held 65 million to 100 million unique TCRs from HLA-typed donors. Study findings and constraints: Accurate prediction of most subjects' HLA-A and HLA-B alleles from TCR beta sequences was reported.

This CDR3 region has 15 residues. The germline CDR1 and CDR2 sequences are SQVTM and ANQGSEA. Losses at the gene ends were 7 bases for V and 1 base for J; bases not matched to a gene: 12. Sequencing was performed on PBMCs. This TCR came from a female donor in good health and CMV-seropositive. This chain connects TRBV29-1 to TRBJ1-1, with 7 nucleotides matching TRBD1. As DNA, the CDR3 is TGCAGCGGGACCGGGACAGTCTACGGGAACACTGAAGCTTTCTTT. Protein sequence: CSGTGTVYGNTEAFF.